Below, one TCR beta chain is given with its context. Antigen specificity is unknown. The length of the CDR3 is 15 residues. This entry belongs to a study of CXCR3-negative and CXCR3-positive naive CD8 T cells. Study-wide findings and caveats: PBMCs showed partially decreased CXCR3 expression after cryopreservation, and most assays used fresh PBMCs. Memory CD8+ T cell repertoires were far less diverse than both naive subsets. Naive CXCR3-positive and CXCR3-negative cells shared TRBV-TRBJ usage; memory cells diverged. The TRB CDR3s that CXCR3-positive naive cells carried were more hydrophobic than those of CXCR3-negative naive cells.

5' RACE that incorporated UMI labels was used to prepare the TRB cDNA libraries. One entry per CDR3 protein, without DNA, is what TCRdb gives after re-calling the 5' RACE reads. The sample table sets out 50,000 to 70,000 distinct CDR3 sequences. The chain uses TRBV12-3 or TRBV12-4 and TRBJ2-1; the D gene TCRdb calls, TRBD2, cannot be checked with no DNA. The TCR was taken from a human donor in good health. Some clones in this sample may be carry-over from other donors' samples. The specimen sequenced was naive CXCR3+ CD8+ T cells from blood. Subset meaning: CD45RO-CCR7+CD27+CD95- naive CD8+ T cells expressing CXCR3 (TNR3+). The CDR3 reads CASSGLAGSYNEQFF.